The following is a T cell receptor (beta chain) sequence with its context. These data belong to a study of control samples from healthy donors and cancer patients. The V gene lost 0 bases and the J gene lost 4 bases, with 9 bases spanning the gap. CDR1 and CDR2 (germline): MNHNY, SVGAGI (reference sequence). The CDR3 extends over 14 amino acids. Libraries were prepared by immunoSEQ multiplex PCR; TCRdb keeps only in-frame clonotypes and omits some of them. The sample yields approximately 98,000 clones, approximately 84% seen once. This TCR came from a man between 18 and 29 years old in good health. V usage is TRBV6-6 and J usage is TRBJ1-1, with D perhaps TRBD1 (6 bases). The sample consisted of blood. In DNA, the CDR3 is TGTGCCAGCAGTTACTCAGGGGGGCCCACTGAAGCTTTCTTT. Protein product: CASSYSGGPTEAFF.